This T cell receptor (beta chain) stems from a study of vaccination effects on CD4 cells after COVID-19. Trimming cost V 5 bases and J 2 bases, with 12 bases left between them. Germline V gene sequence: CDR1 ENHRY, CDR2 SYGVKD. The CDR3 covers 15 residues. Repertoires were generated with immunoSEQ multiplex PCR, while TCRdb's copy carries only in-frame clones and drops some. The sample includes 50,000 to 65,000 clones, around 78% of them seen just once. In regard to this clone: Its antigen is not identified.

In the ViraFEST assay, antigen-specific CD4+ clonotypes were identified by expansion after peptide-pool stimulation. When less than 12 days of culture had elapsed, CD4+ T cells were isolated. Every participant took two doses of the BNT162b2 or mRNA-1273 vaccine. Cells had half their medium changed to IL-2 medium on days 3 and 7. This sequence joins TRBV10-3 and TRBJ2-2; D remains ambiguous. The sequence was obtained from a human donor who received a COVID-19 vaccine. The sample in question was CD4+ T cells from PBMCs cultured with HCoV-229E spike peptides, obtained after COVID-19 vaccination. This chain's CDR3 is CAISSGGVNTGELFF. DNA of the CDR3: TGTGCCATCAGTTCCGGTGGGGTTAACACCGGGGAGCTGTTTTTT.